Presented here are 32 T cell receptor beta chains from one specimen sequenced in a study of T-cell memory formation after mild COVID-19. Each CDR3 protein gets one entry after TCRdb re-called the 5' RACE reads with MiXCR. The sample comprises under 50,000 distinct CDR3 sequences, roughly 27% of which are singletons, and roughly two fifths rests with the top ten. Sample: PBMCs or a T cell subset sorted from them (not recorded which). Source of these receptors: a man aged 18 to 29 who had mild COVID-19 (a few samples of this study predate the infection). Cell type and time point are not known.

The chain combines TRBV10-2 with TRBJ1-2; tentative D call: TRBD1 (6 bases). There are 16 residues in the CDR3. Per the germline V gene, CDR1 is WSHSY and CDR2 is SAAADI. The V end was cut by 1 base, the J end by 0 bases, with 12 bases between. Here the CDR3 DNA reads TGCGCCAGCAGTGAGTACCGGGACACTTCTAACTATGGCTACACCTTC. Protein product: CASSEYRDTSNYGYTF.

In this sample, this clonotype turned up a few times. This rearrangement joins TRBV6-5 to TRBJ2-7; D assignment may be TRBD1 or TRBD2 (5 bases each). The CDR3 has 15 residues. Trimming removed 2 bases from V and 0 bases from J, with 11 bases in between. Germline V gene lookup returns CDR1 MNHEY and CDR2 SVGAGI. Here the CDR3 reads CASSYGKGSSYEQYF. The DNA of the CDR3 is TGTGCCAGCAGTTACGGGAAGGGGAGCTCCTACGAGCAGTACTTC.

This clonotype was detected only a few times. V and J are TRBV7-9 and TRBJ2-3, with 10 positions matching TRBD2. From germline, CDR1 is SEHNR and CDR2 FQNEAQ (reference sequence). The V segment lost 8 bases and the J segment 3 bases; nucleotides outside the gene matches: 11. There are 16 residues in the CDR3. In nucleotides, the CDR3 is TGTGCCAGCGAGAGGATTAGCGGGGGGTTTACAGATACGCAGTATTTT. It encodes CASERISGGFTDTQYF.

This chain connects TRBV5-5 to TRBJ1-2; TRBD1 matches 9 bases. The CDR3 is 15 amino acids. J was trimmed by 6 bases and V by 4 bases; bases with no gene match: 10. Germline CDR1 SGHKS, CDR2 YYEKEE (reference sequence). The CDR3 coding sequence is TGTGCCAGCAGCCCGGACAGGGGTTTTGGCGATGGCTACACCTTC. Protein sequence: CASSPDRGFGDGYTF.

There are a few counts of this clonotype. The chain links TRBV12-3 or TRBV12-4 to TRBJ1-6; 7 nucleotides line up with TRBD1. This CDR3 is built from 16 residues. Trimming took 4 bases from V and 0 from J; bases not matched to a gene: 3. The CDR3 region is CASSSQGGSYNSPLHF. The CDR3 bases are TGTGCCAGCAGTTCTCAGGGGGGCTCCTATAATTCACCCCTCCACTTT.

This clonotype showed up just a few times. The CDR3 DNA is TGTGCCAGCAGTATGGGGGGCACCTACGAGCAGTACTTC. Translated: CASSMGGTYEQYF. The V and J genes are TRBV27 and TRBJ2-7; D may match TRBD1 or TRBD2 (6 bases each). Per the germline V gene, CDR1 is MNHEY and CDR2 is SMNVEV (reference sequence). The CDR3 sequence is 13 residues long. V was shortened by 5 bases and J by 2 bases, with 10 bases between the two germline ends.

The J gene is TRBJ2-1, the V gene TRBV6-6; D uncertain. The germline V gene has CDR1 MNHNY and CDR2 SVGAGI (reference sequence). This CDR3 comprises 13 residues. Between the trimmed V and J ends, which lost 4 bases and 4 bases, there was a span of 8 bases. The CDR3 DNA sequence: TGTGCCAGCAGTTCGCCTACTTACAATGAGCAGTTCTTC. This encodes CASSSPTYNEQFF.

V gene TRBV24-1 combines with J gene TRBJ2-2; D ambiguous. CDR1 and CDR2 from the germline V gene are KGHDR and SFDVKD. V gave up 9 bases and J gave up 1 base, with 8 bases separating them. This CDR3 spans 13 amino acids. CDR3 sequence: CATREENTGELFF. CDR3 sequence (DNA): TGTGCCACCCGAGAGGAGAACACCGGGGAGCTGTTTTTT.

The chain uses TRBV9 and TRBJ1-1; possible D gene TRBD1, 6 bases. The CDR3 is 13 residues long. V was cut by 0 bases and J by 6 bases, with 9 bases left in between. Germline CDR1 SGDLS, CDR2 YYNGEE. CDR3 amino acids: CASSVAGDAEAFF. The CDR3, as DNA: TGTGCCAGCAGCGTAGCAGGGGACGCTGAAGCTTTCTTT.

This chain uses TRBV28 with TRBJ2-7; 7 nucleotides align to TRBD1. CDR3 length: 11 amino acids. Trimming took 6 bases from V and 5 from J; bases not matched to a gene: 1. Germline V gene sequence: CDR1 MDHEN, CDR2 SYDVKM. The CDR3 sequence: CASSRGNEQYF. The DNA of the CDR3 is TGTGCCAGCAGCAGGGGGAACGAGCAGTACTTC.

The chain combines TRBV4-3 with TRBJ1-1, with TRBD1 matching over 10 bases. The junction had 3 bases not matched to a gene; V was cut back by 3 bases and J by 2 bases. Germline CDR1 is LGHNA and CDR2 is YSLEER. This CDR3 region has 15 residues. The CDR3 DNA follows: TGCGCCAGCAGCCATAGGACAGGGGGAAACACTGAAGCTTTCTTT. Translated, it gives CASSHRTGGNTEAFF.

This clonotype was picked up a small number of times. The chain is built from TRBV5-1 and TRBJ2-1; D not resolved. Trimming stripped 2 bases from V and 2 bases from J, with 11 bases between. CDR1 is SGHRS, CDR2 YFSETQ, per germline. This CDR3 region has 15 residues. CDR3: CASSFSRLAYNEQFF. Here the CDR3 DNA reads TGCGCCAGCAGCTTTTCCAGACTGGCCTACAATGAGCAGTTCTTC.

This clonotype was counted at least ten times. This rearrangement joins TRBV6-2 or TRBV6-3 to TRBJ2-7, with 9 bases fitting TRBD1. The CDR3 loop spans 14 amino acids. Germline values: CDR1 MNHEY, CDR2 SVGEGT. Losses at the gene ends were 0 bases for V and 3 bases for J; bases not matched to a gene: 0. CDR3: CASSYSTGGYEQYV. CDR3 coding DNA: TGTGCCAGCAGTTACTCGACAGGGGGCTACGAGCAGTACGTC.

This clonotype came up a few times. The CDR3 region is CASSLAPIPREYSEAFF. The CDR3, as DNA: TGTGCCAGCAGCTTAGCTCCGATCCCCAGGGAGTACTCTGAAGCTTTCTTT. The chain couples TRBV7-2 to TRBJ1-1; D may be TRBD1 (5 bases). The V gene's germline CDR1 is SGHTA and CDR2 FQGNSA. CDR3 size: 17 residues. The V end lost 0 bases, the J end lost 6 bases, and 20 bases lay between the germline ends.

This chain uses TRBV12-3 or TRBV12-4 with TRBJ2-5, with 8 positions matching TRBD1. The V and J ends lost 6 bases and 7 bases, in that order; junction bases with no gene match: 13. CDR3 size: 15 residues. The CDR3 protein is CASSPEPGTGRTQYF. In DNA, the CDR3 is TGTGCCAGCAGCCCCGAACCGGGGACAGGTCGGACCCAGTACTTC.

The chain uses TRBV20-1 and TRBJ1-2; D unresolved. CDR1 is DFQATT and CDR2 is SNEGSKA in the germline V gene (reference sequence). Trimming took off 3 bases at V and 0 bases at J, with 14 bases between the two ends. This CDR3 contains 15 residues. The CDR3 here is CSASIGYKANYGYTF. CDR3 DNA sequence: TGCAGTGCTAGTATAGGGTATAAAGCTAACTATGGCTACACCTTC.

The sample holds a few counts of this clonotype. CDR3 in amino acids: CASSQDPGRPYEQYV. The CDR3 region has the DNA TGCGCCAGCAGCCAAGATCCGGGCAGACCCTACGAGCAGTACGTC. V gene TRBV4-1 combines with J gene TRBJ2-7; D unresolved. CDR3 size: 15 residues. The germline gives CDR1 MGHRA, CDR2 YSYEKL. Between the trimmed V and J ends, which lost 0 bases and 2 bases, there was a span of 11 bases.

The V and J genes are TRBV12-3 or TRBV12-4 and TRBJ2-2, with D hard to call. This CDR3 has 14 residues. V was cut by 10 bases and J by 1 base, with 13 bases left in between. CDR3 protein: CATLVDLNTGELFF. The CDR3 coding sequence is TGTGCCACCCTAGTTGACCTGAACACCGGGGAGCTGTTTTTT.

This clonotype has only a few counts. This chain uses TRBV6-6 with TRBJ2-7; D remains ambiguous. Trimming cost V 0 bases and J 7 bases, with 4 bases left between them. Germline CDR1 reads MNHNY; CDR2 reads SVGAGI (reference sequence). The CDR3 totals 11 residues. CDR3 nucleotide sequence: TGTGCCAGCAGTTACTCCAGAGAGCAGTACTTC. Its protein is CASSYSREQYF.

The DNA for the CDR3 is TGTGCCAGCAGCCCCATCCCGGGGGACACTGAAGCTTTCTTT. Encoded protein: CASSPIPGDTEAFF. V gene TRBV7-9 combines with J gene TRBJ1-1, with a possible D match to TRBD1 (5 bases). The V and J ends lost 5 bases and 3 bases respectively, with 13 bases between them. The length of the CDR3 is 14 residues. CDR1 and CDR2 (germline): SEHNR, FQNEAQ (reference sequence).

In this sample, this clonotype turned up a few times. CDR3 region: CASSSGQGALDEQFF. In nucleotides, the CDR3 is TGTGCCAGCAGCTCTGGACAGGGGGCGTTAGATGAGCAGTTCTTC. This rearrangement joins TRBV7-3 to TRBJ2-1; 11 bases fit TRBD1. CDR3 length: 15 amino acids. Trimming at V came to 4 bases and at J to 8 bases, leaving 7 bases not matched to a gene. Germline CDR1 is SGHTA and CDR2 is FQGTGA.

This chain uses TRBV12-3 or TRBV12-4 with TRBJ1-1, with D unclear. The CDR3 is 14 amino acids. Trimming took 6 bases from V and 8 from J, leaving 19 bases between them. The CDR3 DNA sequence: TGTGCCAGCAGCCCGGGAGGCGGACCGAAAGAAGCTTTCTTT. Protein: CASSPGGGPKEAFF.

This clonotype was recorded a few times. The chain links TRBV29-1 to TRBJ1-3; no clear D. This CDR3 spans 15 amino acids. V shed 5 bases and J shed 4 bases, with 18 bases lying between them. Germline V gene sequence: CDR1 SQVTM, CDR2 ANQGSEA. CDR3 nucleotides: TGCAGCGTTCGAGCGGGGAACGGGCTGGGAAACACCATATATTTT. The encoded protein is CSVRAGNGLGNTIYF. Full variable domain (missing parts from reference TRBV29-1 and TRBJ1-3): SAVISQKPSRDICQRGTSLTIQCQVDSQVTMMFWYRQQPGQSLTLIATANQGSEATYESGFVIDKFPISRPNLTFSTLTVSNMSPEDSSIYLCSVRAGNGLGNTIYFGEGSWLTVV.

The gene calls are TRBV6-5 and TRBJ2-7; D is ambiguous. This CDR3 contains 13 residues. Trimming took 0 bases from V and 4 from J, leaving 7 bases between them. The germline V gene encodes CDR1 MNHEY and CDR2 SVGAGI. The CDR3 loop is CASSYSSFYEQYF. In DNA, the CDR3 is TGTGCCAGCAGTTACTCGTCTTTTTACGAGCAGTACTTC.

The sample holds a few counts of this clonotype. This chain uses TRBV7-9 with TRBJ1-1; D is ambiguous. CDR1 and CDR2 from the germline V gene are SEHNR and FQNEAQ (reference sequence). With 7 bases removed from V and 6 bases from J, the gap between germline ends came to 15 bases. This CDR3 is 13 amino acids long. For the CDR3, the DNA is TGTGCCAGCACCTGGGCGGGAGTCTCTGAAGCTTTCTTT. This gives the protein CASTWAGVSEAFF.

This clonotype was counted a few times. This rearrangement joins TRBV20-1 to TRBJ1-1; possibly TRBD1 for D (6 bases). The CDR3 is made up of 11 amino acids. The V gene's germline CDR1 is DFQATT and CDR2 SNEGSKA (reference sequence). Trimming shortened V by 5 bases and J by 10 bases, and 14 bases separated the two germline ends. The DNA of the CDR3 is TGCAGTGCTCTGACAGGTTATTCAGCTTTCTTT. The encoded protein is CSALTGYSAFF.

CDR3 sequence (DNA): TGCAGTGCTAGAGATCCTGGCTCGGCGGGGGGCATAGTTATCACAGATACGCAGTATTTT. It codes for CSARDPGSAGGIVITDTQYF. The chain uses TRBV20-1 and TRBJ2-3, with 8 positions matching TRBD2. This CDR3 comprises 20 residues. V shed 0 bases, J shed 2 bases, and the junction held 19 bases outside the gene matches. Germline V gene data show CDR1 as DFQATT and CDR2 as SNEGSKA (reference sequence).

This clonotype occurred a few times. The V and J genes are TRBV6-5 and TRBJ2-3, with 7 bases fitting TRBD2. J was trimmed by 0 bases and V by 2 bases; bases with no gene match: 2. This CDR3 has 15 amino acids. CDR1 is MNHEY, CDR2 SVGAGI, per germline. CDR3 coding DNA: TGTGCCAGCAGTTACCTAGCGGATAGCACAGATACGCAGTATTTT. Translating it yields CASSYLADSTDTQYF.

This clonotype has a handful of counts. This chain connects TRBV11-2 to TRBJ2-5; TRBD1 agrees at 8 bases. With V trimmed by 3 bases and J by 6 bases, 9 bases remained unmatched. Germline CDR1 is SGHAT and CDR2 is FQNNGV. This CDR3 is 15 amino acids long. CDR3 nucleotides: TGTGCCAGCAGCTTTGGCTGGGCAGGGGGCCAGACCCAGTACTTC. This translates into CASSFGWAGGQTQYF.

The chain carries TRBV5-1 and TRBJ2-3, with 7 bases identical to TRBD2. Germline V gene sequence: CDR1 SGHRS, CDR2 YFSETQ. This CDR3 contains 16 residues. Trimming cost V 0 bases and J 6 bases; bases outside gene matches: 10. CDR3 protein: CASSLANGLVSDTQYF. The CDR3 DNA reads as TGCGCCAGCAGCTTGGCAAACGGACTAGTTTCGGATACGCAGTATTTT.

The chain links TRBV6-2 or TRBV6-3 to TRBJ2-7; TRBD2 matches 10 bases. The V and J ends lost 9 bases and 4 bases, in that order; junction bases with no gene match: 12. Germline loops: CDR1 MNHEY, CDR2 SVGEGT. The CDR3 runs 15 residues. CDR3 bases: TGTGCCAGAATCGAAGGCCCTAGCGGGGGTTACGAGCAGTACGTC. Protein sequence: CARIEGPSGGYEQYV.

The chain joins TRBV5-4 to TRBJ2-7; TRBD1 is a possible D gene (5 bases). Germline CDR1 reads SGHNT; CDR2 reads YYREEE (reference sequence). Trimming took off 3 bases at V and 3 bases at J, with 16 bases between the two ends. CDR3 length: 15 residues. Here the CDR3 reads CASSSAASRDYEQYF. The CDR3 DNA reads as TGTGCCAGCAGCTCGGCGGCCTCCAGGGACTACGAGCAGTACTTC.